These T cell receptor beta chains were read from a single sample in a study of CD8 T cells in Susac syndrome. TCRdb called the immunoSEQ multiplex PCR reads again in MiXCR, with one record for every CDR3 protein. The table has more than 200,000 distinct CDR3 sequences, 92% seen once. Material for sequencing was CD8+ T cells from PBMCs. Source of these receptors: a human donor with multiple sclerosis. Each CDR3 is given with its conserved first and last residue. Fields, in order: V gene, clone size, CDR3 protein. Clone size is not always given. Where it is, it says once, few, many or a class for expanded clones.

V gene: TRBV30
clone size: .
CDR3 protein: CAWSGSVSYEQYF

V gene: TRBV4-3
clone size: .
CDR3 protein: CASSQVGSRGSTLGLTDTQYF

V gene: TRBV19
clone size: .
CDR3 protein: CASSMDSSYEQYF

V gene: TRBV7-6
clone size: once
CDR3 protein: CASSAAWEGGPYEQYF

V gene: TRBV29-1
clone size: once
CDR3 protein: CSVNAVGEQFF

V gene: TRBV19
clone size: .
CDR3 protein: CASSAWTGAPYEQYF

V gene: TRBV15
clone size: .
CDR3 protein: CATSTSGELNQPQHF

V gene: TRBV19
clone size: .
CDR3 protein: CASSKGGSSYEQYF

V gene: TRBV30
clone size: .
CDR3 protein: CASRQGTHTDTQYF

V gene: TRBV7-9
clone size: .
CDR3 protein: CASRPRTGSDTQYF

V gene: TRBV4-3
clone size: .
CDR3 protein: CASSQGVGLVYGYTF

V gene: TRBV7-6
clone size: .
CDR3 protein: CASSLAQENNEQFF

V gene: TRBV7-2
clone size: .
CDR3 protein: CASSSNGFSYEQYF

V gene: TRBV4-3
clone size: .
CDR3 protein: CASSQDSLGRYEQYF

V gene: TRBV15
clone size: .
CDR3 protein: CATNQGNQPQHF

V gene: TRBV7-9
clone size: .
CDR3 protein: CASSPGTSGSYNEQFF

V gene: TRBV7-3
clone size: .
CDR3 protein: CASSLTGLNTEAFF

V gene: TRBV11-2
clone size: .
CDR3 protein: CASTNRVSDGELFF

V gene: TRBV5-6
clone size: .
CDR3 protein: CASSSWRGLLDEQYF

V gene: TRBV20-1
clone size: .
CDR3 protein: CSASDRPEAFF

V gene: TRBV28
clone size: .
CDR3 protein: CASIHRGTAGGREFF

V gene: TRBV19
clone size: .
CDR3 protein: CASSMVGLAGGGTGELFF

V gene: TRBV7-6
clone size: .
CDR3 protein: CASSSHPESYEQYF

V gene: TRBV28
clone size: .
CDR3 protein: CASSLAGGFLYNEQFF

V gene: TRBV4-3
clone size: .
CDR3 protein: CASSQGAGGPNEQFF

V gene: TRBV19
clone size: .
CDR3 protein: CASSMSWRDYNQPQHF

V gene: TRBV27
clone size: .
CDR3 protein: CASSYLGWNEQFF

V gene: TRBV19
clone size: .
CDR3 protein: CASSIPGGYEQYF

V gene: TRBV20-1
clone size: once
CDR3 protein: CSASHRDSYEQYF

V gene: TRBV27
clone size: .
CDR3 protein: CASSPPQTAGREQYF

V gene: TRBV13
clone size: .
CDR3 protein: CASSSGRQNTEAFF

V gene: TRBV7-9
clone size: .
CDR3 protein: CASSPQRFLYQETQYF

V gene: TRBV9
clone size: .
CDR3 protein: CASSPSGIGLNYGYTF

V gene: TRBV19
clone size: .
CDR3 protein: CASSFATTYEQYF

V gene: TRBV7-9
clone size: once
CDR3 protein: CASSGPAGELFF

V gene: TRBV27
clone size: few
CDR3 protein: CASSPRPSREQYF

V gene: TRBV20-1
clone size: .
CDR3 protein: CSARGSPGDSFYEQYF

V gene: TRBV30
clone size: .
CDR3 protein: CAWRTGSGDTEAFF

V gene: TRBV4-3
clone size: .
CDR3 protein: CASSQDVRTGGTNYGYTF

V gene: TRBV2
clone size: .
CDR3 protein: CASQTSGGYNEQFF